This T cell receptor (beta chain) comes out of a study of blood T cell repertoires in COVID-19. Study in general: Specimens from acute and convalescent COVID-19 originated in the United States, Italy and Spain.

The CDR3 is 14 residues long. Between the trimmed V and J ends, which lost 8 bases and 1 base, there was a span of 12 bases. CDR1 and CDR2 (germline): ENHRY, SYGVKD. Clones were sequenced by immunoSEQ multiplex PCR, and TCRdb holds only the in-frame ones, with some missing. Among about 140,000 clones listed, under 90% were seen once. The rearrangement uses TRBV10-3 and TRBJ1-5; maybe TRBD1 (5 bases). The source of this sequence is an elderly woman in a cohort sampled during active or convalescent COVID-19. The sequencing input was peripheral blood. Written as DNA, the CDR3 is TGTGCCATCGGAAGCAGGACAAGCAATCAGCCCCAGCATTTT. It translates to CAIGSRTSNQPQHF.